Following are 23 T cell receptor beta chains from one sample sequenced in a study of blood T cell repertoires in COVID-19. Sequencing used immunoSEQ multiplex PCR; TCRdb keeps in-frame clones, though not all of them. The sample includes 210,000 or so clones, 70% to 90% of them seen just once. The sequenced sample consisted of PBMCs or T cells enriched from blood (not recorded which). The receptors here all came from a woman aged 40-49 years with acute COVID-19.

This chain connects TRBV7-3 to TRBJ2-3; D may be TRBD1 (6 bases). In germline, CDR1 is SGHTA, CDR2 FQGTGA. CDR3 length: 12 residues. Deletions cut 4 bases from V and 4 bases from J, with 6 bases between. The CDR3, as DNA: TGTGCCAGCAGCTCAGGGGCAGATACGCAGTATTTT. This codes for CASSSGADTQYF.

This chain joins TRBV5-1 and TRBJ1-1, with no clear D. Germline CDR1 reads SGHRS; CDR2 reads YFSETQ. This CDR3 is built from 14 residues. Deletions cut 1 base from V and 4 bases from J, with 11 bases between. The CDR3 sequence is CASSLIRLSTEAFF. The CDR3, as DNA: TGCGCCAGCAGCTTGATCCGACTGAGCACTGAAGCTTTCTTT.

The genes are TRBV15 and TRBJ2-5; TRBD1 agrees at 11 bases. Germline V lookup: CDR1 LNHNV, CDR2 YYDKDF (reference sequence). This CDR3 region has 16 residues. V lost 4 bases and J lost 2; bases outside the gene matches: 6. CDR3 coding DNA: TGTGCCACCAGCAAGAGGACAGGGGGCGGGCAAGAGACCCAGTACTTC. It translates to CATSKRTGGGQETQYF.

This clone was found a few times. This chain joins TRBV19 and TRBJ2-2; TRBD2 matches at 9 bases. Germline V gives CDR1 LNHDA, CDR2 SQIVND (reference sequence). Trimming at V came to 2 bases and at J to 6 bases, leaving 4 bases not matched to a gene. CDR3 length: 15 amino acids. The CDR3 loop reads CASSIMVAGAGELFF. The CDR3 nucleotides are TGTGCCAGTAGTATAATGGTAGCGGGAGCCGGGGAGCTGTTTTTT.

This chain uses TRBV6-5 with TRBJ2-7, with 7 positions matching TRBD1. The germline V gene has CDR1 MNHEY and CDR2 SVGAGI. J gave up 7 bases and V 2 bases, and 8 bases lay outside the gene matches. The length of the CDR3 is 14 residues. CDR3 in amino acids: CASSYGTDVLEQYF. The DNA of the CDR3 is TGTGCCAGCAGTTACGGGACAGATGTTTTGGAGCAGTACTTC.

CDR3 region: CASSESFTSGGAAEQYF. The CDR3, as DNA: TGCGCCAGCAGTGAGTCGTTCACTAGCGGGGGGGCCGCCGAGCAGTACTTC. This rearrangement joins TRBV10-2 to TRBJ2-7; 13 nucleotides line up with TRBD2. The CDR3 extends over 17 amino acids. Losses at the gene ends were 0 bases for V and 6 bases for J; bases not matched to a gene: 8. CDR1 and CDR2 from the germline V gene are WSHSY and SAAADI.

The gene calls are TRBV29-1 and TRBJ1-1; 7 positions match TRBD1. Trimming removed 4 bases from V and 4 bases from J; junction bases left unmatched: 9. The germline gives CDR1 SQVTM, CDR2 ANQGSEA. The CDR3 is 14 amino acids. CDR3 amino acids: CSVGETGWGTEAFF. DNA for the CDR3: TGCAGCGTTGGGGAGACAGGGTGGGGCACTGAAGCTTTCTTT. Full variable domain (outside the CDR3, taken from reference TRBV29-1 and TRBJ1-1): SAVISQKPSRDICQRGTSLTIQCQVDSQVTMMFWYRQQPGQSLTLIATANQGSEATYESGFVIDKFPISRPNLTFSTLTVSNMSPEDSSIYLCSVGETGWGTEAFFGQGTRLTVV.

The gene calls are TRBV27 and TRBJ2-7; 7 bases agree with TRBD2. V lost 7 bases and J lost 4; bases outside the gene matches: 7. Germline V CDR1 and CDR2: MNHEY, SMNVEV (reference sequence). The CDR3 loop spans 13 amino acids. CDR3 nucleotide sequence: TGTGCCAGCAAAATGGGAGGGCGTTACGAGCAGTACTTC. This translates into CASKMGGRYEQYF.

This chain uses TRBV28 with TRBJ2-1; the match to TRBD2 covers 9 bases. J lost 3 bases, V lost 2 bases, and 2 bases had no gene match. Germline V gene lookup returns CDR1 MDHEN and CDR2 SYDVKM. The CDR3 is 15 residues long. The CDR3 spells CASSLAGGIYNEQFF. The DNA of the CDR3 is TGTGCCAGCAGTTTAGCGGGAGGGATCTACAATGAGCAGTTCTTC.

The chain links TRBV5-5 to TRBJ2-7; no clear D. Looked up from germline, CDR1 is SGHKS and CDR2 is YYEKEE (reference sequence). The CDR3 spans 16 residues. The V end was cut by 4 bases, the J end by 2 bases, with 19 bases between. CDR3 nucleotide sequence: TGTGCCAGCAGCCCCTCGGTGGATGCGGTTACCTACGAGCAGTACTTC. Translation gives CASSPSVDAVTYEQYF.

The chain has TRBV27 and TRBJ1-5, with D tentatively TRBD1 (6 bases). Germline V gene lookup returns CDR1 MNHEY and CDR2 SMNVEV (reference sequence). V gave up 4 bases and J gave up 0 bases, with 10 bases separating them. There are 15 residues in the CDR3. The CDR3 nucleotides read TGTGCCAGCAGTTCCGACAGGACTAGCAATCAGCCCCAGCATTTT. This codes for CASSSDRTSNQPQHF.

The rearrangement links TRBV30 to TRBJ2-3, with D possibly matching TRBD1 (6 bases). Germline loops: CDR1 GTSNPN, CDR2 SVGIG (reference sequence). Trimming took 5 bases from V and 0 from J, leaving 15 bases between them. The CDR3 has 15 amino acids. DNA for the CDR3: TGTGCCTGGTCTCGGGACAACCCTAGCACAGATACGCAGTATTTT. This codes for CAWSRDNPSTDTQYF.

This CDR3 reads CAWTQAETQYF. The DNA of the CDR3 is TGTGCCTGGACTCAGGCAGAGACCCAGTACTTC. The chain has TRBV30 and TRBJ2-5; D gene unclear. Trimming stripped 4 bases from V and 4 bases from J, with 7 bases between. This CDR3 spans 11 amino acids. The germline CDR1 and CDR2 sequences are GTSNPN and SVGIG (reference sequence).

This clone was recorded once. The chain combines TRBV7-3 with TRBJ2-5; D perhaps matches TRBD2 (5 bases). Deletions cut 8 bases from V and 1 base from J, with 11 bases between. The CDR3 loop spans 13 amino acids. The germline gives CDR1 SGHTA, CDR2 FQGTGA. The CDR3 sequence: CASSRATQETQYF. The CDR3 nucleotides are TGTGCCAGCTCGAGGGCCACCCAAGAGACCCAGTACTTC.

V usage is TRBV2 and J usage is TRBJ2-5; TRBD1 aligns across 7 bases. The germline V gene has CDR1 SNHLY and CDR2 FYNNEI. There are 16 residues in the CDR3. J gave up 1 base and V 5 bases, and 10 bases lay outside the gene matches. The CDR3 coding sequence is TGTGCCAGCAGTCCACGACAGGGATCCTTCCAAGAGACCCAGTACTTC. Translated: CASSPRQGSFQETQYF.

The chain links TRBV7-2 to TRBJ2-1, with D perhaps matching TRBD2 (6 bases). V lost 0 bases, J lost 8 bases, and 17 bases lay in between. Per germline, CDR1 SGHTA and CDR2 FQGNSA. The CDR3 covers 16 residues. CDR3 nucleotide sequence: TGTGCCAGCAGCTTAGCGGGACTCCTAATCGGGGATGAGCAGTTCTTC. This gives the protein CASSLAGLLIGDEQFF.

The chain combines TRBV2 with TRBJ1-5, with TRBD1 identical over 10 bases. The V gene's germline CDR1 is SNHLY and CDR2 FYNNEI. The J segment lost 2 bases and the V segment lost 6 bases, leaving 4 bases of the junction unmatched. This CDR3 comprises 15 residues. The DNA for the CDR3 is TGTGCCAGCAGAGCCGGGACAGGGGGCAATCAGCCCCAGCATTTT. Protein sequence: CASRAGTGGNQPQHF.

CDR3 sequence reads: CASSPFGRGSSYNEQFF. In DNA, the CDR3 is TGTGCCAGCTCACCATTCGGGCGGGGGAGCTCCTACAATGAGCAGTTCTTC. The rearrangement joins TRBV18 to TRBJ2-1; 7 nucleotides line up with TRBD2. CDR1 is KGHSH and CDR2 is LQKENI in the germline V gene. The CDR3 sequence is 17 residues long. V shed 2 bases, J shed 0 bases, and the junction held 7 bases outside the gene matches.

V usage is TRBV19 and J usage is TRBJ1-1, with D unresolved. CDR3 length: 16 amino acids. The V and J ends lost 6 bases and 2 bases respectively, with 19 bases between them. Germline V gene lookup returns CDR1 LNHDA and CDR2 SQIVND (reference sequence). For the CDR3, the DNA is TGTGCCAGTAGAGTCGGCCACAGCGAGGGAAACACTGAAGCTTTCTTT. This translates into CASRVGHSEGNTEAFF.

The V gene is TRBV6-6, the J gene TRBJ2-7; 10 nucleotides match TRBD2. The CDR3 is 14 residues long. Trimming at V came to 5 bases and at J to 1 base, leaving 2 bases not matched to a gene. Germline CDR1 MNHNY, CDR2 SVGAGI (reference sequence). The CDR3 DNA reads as TGTGCCAGCAGTGGGACTAGCGCTTCCTACGAGCAGTACTTC. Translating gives CASSGTSASYEQYF.

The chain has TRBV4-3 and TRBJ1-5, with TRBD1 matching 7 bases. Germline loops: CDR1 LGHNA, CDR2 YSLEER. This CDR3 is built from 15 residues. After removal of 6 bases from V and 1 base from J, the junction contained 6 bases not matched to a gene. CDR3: CASSRDSRSNQPQHF. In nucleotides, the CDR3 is TGCGCCAGCAGTCGGGACAGTCGAAGCAATCAGCCCCAGCATTTT.

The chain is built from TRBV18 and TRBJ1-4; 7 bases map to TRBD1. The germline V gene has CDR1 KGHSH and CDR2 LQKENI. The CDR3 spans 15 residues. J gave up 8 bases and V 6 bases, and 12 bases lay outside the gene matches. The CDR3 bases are TGTGCCAGCTCTCGTCCAGGGGGTTTGGGAGAAAAACTGTTTTTT. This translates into CASSRPGGLGEKLFF. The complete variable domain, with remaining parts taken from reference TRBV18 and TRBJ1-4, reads NAGVMQNPRHLVRRRGQEARLRCSPMKGHSHVYWYRQLPEEGLKFMVYLQKENIIDESGMPKERFSAEFPKEGPSILRIQQVVRGDSAAYFCASSRPGGLGEKLFFGSGTQLSVL.

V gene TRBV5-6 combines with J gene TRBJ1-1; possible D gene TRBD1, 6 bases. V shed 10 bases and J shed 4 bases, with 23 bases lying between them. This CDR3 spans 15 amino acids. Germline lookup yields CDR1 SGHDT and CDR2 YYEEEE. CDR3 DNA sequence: TGTGCCCGCAAGGTGGGACGGGGGGGGGCCACTGAAGCTTTCTTT. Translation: CARKVGRGGATEAFF.